The present T cell receptor (beta chain) was sequenced within a study of cytomegalovirus exposure and HLA in healthy donors. A multiplex PCR was run with 60 Vbeta primers and 13 Jbeta primers. The data were produced by immunoSEQ multiplex PCR, yet TCRdb's version contains in-frame clones alone and is incomplete. Here the sample spans 200,000 or so clones, around 86% being singletons. The CDR3 sequence is 14 residues long. V gave up 7 bases and J gave up 7 bases, with 19 bases separating them. In germline, CDR1 is SGHAT, CDR2 FQDESV (reference sequence). What was sequenced was PBMCs. V gene TRBV11-1 combines with J gene TRBJ1-2; D not resolved. The receptor comes from a man younger than 40 in good health and CMV-seronegative. The CDR3 region has the DNA TGTGCCAGCAACGCGGGCCGCCCGGAGAGTGGCTACACCTTC. It specifies CASNAGRPESGYTF.